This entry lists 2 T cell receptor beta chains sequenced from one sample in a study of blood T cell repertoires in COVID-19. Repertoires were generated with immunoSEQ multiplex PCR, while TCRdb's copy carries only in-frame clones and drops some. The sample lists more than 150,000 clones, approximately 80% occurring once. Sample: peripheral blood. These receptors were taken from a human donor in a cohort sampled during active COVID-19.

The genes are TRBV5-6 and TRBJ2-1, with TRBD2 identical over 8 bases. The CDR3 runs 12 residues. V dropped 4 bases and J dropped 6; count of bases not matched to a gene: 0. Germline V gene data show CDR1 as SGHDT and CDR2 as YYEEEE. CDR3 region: CASSGTSNEQFF. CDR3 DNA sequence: TGTGCCAGCAGCGGGACTAGCAATGAGCAGTTCTTC.

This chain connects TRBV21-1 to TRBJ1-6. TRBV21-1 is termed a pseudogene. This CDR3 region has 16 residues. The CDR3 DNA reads TGTGCCAGCACCCGCAAGGGAGTCTCCTATAATTCACCCCTCCACTTT. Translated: CASTRKGVSYNSPLHF.